The T cell receptor beta chain under discussion was sequenced for a study of regulatory T cells in long-lasting Graves disease. Whole-study results and caveats: Samples came from peripheral blood alone, without thyroid tissue.

As to time point: newly diagnosed GD, antithyroid drugs for less than 3 months. RNA from PBMCs was the source of the TCR library. In regard to this clonotype: Antigen: not known.

Construction of the TCR beta libraries employed iRepertoire HTBI primers in conjunction with Arm-PCR of CDR3 regions. TCRdb itself ran the multiplex PCR reads through MiXCR, one entry per CDR3 protein. Among hundreds of thousands of distinct CDR3 sequences listed, 15% were seen once. The V gene's germline CDR1 is SQVTM and CDR2 ANQGSEA. Trimming removed 4 bases from V and 6 bases from J; junction bases left unmatched: 6. There are 13 residues in the CDR3. These data were likewise used in another study, on T cells in Graves' hyperthyroidism and ophthalmopathy. Turning to that study: Not enrolled were patients with uncontrolled infection, other autoimmune disease, pregnancy or lactation.

This sequence joins TRBV29-1 and TRBJ2-4; 7 bases fit TRBD1. The source material was peripheral blood mononuclear cells (PBMCs), sampled at new diagnosis, from a patient treated with antithyroid drugs. This receptor was identified in a woman aged 40 to 50 with Graves disease. CDR3 sequence: CSVGDRTRNIQYF. The CDR3, as DNA: TGCAGCGTTGGGGACAGAACTAGAAACATTCAGTACTTC.